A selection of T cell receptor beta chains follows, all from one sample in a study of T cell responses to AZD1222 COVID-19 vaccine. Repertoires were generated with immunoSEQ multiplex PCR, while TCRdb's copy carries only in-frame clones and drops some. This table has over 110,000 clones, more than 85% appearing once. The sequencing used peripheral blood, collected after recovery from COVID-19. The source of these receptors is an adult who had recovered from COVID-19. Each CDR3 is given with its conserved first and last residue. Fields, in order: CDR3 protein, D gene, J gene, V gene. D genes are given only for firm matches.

CDR3aa: CASSRHSRDSQPQHF
d_gene: .
j_gene: TRBJ1-5
v_gene: TRBV2

CDR3aa: CASSISTGQETQYF
d_gene: TRBD1
j_gene: TRBJ2-5
v_gene: TRBV19

CDR3aa: CASSQETGRYEQYF
d_gene: TRBD1
j_gene: TRBJ2-7
v_gene: TRBV4-2

CDR3aa: CASSHGPPAAVLLGYSEGYTF
d_gene: .
j_gene: TRBJ1-2
v_gene: TRBV7-8

CDR3aa: CASSTAGNTEAFF
d_gene: .
j_gene: TRBJ1-1
v_gene: TRBV19

CDR3aa: CATSDRDSGTGSNQPQHF
d_gene: .
j_gene: TRBJ1-5
v_gene: TRBV24-1

CDR3aa: CASKHVGNTEAFF
d_gene: .
j_gene: TRBJ1-1
v_gene: TRBV19

CDR3aa: CASSLSGTGFFNSPLHF
d_gene: TRBD1
j_gene: TRBJ1-6
v_gene: TRBV28

CDR3aa: CASSVEPGGDSGANVLTF
d_gene: .
j_gene: TRBJ2-6
v_gene: TRBV9

CDR3aa: CASSRQGATGNTIYF
d_gene: TRBD1
j_gene: TRBJ1-3
v_gene: TRBV2

CDR3aa: CATGWSYEQYF
d_gene: .
j_gene: TRBJ2-7
v_gene: TRBV19

CDR3aa: CASSTPDRVDYGYTF
d_gene: TRBD1
j_gene: TRBJ1-2
v_gene: TRBV7-9

CDR3aa: CASFSYTGGANYGYTF
d_gene: TRBD1
j_gene: TRBJ1-2
v_gene: TRBV27

CDR3aa: CASSNRLAGGPGELFF
d_gene: .
j_gene: TRBJ2-2
v_gene: TRBV21-1

CDR3aa: CASSQDLVGAEAFF
d_gene: .
j_gene: TRBJ1-1
v_gene: TRBV3-1/TRBV3-2

CDR3aa: CASSRVSGTGGNEQFF
d_gene: TRBD1
j_gene: TRBJ2-1
v_gene: TRBV3-1/TRBV3-2

CDR3aa: CASSSQRAGYYEQYF
d_gene: .
j_gene: TRBJ2-7
v_gene: TRBV27

CDR3aa: CASLNRDRAVDEQFF
d_gene: TRBD1
j_gene: TRBJ2-1
v_gene: TRBV6-5

CDR3aa: CASSQMPGIIYGYTF
d_gene: .
j_gene: TRBJ1-2
v_gene: TRBV4-1

CDR3aa: CASSFADQFSYNEQFF
d_gene: .
j_gene: TRBJ2-1
v_gene: TRBV7-9

CDR3aa: CASSRGTNYGYTF
d_gene: TRBD1
j_gene: TRBJ1-2
v_gene: TRBV25-1

CDR3aa: CASSSTGTSHNEQFF
d_gene: TRBD2
j_gene: TRBJ2-1
v_gene: TRBV28

CDR3aa: CASSVVPTGTNEQFF
d_gene: .
j_gene: TRBJ2-1
v_gene: TRBV9

CDR3aa: CASSLLAGGLGELFF
d_gene: TRBD2
j_gene: TRBJ2-2
v_gene: TRBV27

CDR3aa: CASSIADGELFF
d_gene: .
j_gene: TRBJ2-2
v_gene: TRBV9

CDR3aa: CASSQPLSNGELFF
d_gene: .
j_gene: TRBJ2-2
v_gene: TRBV4-1

CDR3aa: CASSLAMRGSYEQYF
d_gene: .
j_gene: TRBJ2-7
v_gene: TRBV7-6

CDR3aa: CASRPGIWGEKLFF
d_gene: .
j_gene: TRBJ1-4
v_gene: TRBV28

CDR3aa: CASSLNDPNTGELFF
d_gene: .
j_gene: TRBJ2-2
v_gene: TRBV7-8

CDR3aa: CASGNYRGNSEKLFF
d_gene: .
j_gene: TRBJ1-4
v_gene: TRBV21-1

CDR3aa: CASSVVKAGSAGELFF
d_gene: .
j_gene: TRBJ2-2
v_gene: TRBV9

CDR3aa: CASSFGDRGSGANVLTF
d_gene: TRBD1
j_gene: TRBJ2-6
v_gene: TRBV28

CDR3aa: CASSEAVGYEQYF
d_gene: .
j_gene: TRBJ2-7
v_gene: TRBV10-1

CDR3aa: CASSFLRATEAFF
d_gene: .
j_gene: TRBJ1-1
v_gene: TRBV27

CDR3aa: CASSPGKTGNTEAFF
d_gene: .
j_gene: TRBJ1-1
v_gene: TRBV18

CDR3aa: CASSPDDRAAGYTF
d_gene: TRBD1
j_gene: TRBJ1-2
v_gene: TRBV18

CDR3aa: CASRGGLAGYEQYF
d_gene: TRBD2
j_gene: TRBJ2-7
v_gene: TRBV2

CDR3aa: CASSQGGPNTEAFF
d_gene: .
j_gene: TRBJ1-1
v_gene: TRBV3-1/TRBV3-2

CDR3aa: CASSFSRDLQETQYF
d_gene: .
j_gene: TRBJ2-5
v_gene: TRBV10-2

CDR3aa: CASSLRRTEAFF
d_gene: .
j_gene: TRBJ1-1
v_gene: TRBV7-9

CDR3aa: CASSQFVGEQYF
d_gene: .
j_gene: TRBJ2-7
v_gene: TRBV3-1/TRBV3-2

CDR3aa: CASGDRAYEQYF
d_gene: TRBD1
j_gene: TRBJ2-7
v_gene: TRBV6-5